Presented here are 16 T cell receptor beta chains from one specimen sequenced in a study of blood T cells in healthy people across ages. Through a sample-barcoded 5' primer and a J-beta primer mix, a second PCR was run for roughly 6 to 11 cycles. Via MiXCR, TCRdb re-called the 5' RACE reads, giving one row per CDR3 protein. The profile covers hundreds of thousands of distinct CDR3 sequences, with about 24% appearing a single time and roughly 9% taken by the ten largest. These data also featured in a second study, about T cells of mothers and their children.

What was sequenced was blood. The receptors stem from a boy between 10 and 17 years old in good health.

This clonotype was detected a few times. This sequence joins TRBV27 and TRBJ2-7, with 7 bases lining up with TRBD2. The germline V gene has CDR1 MNHEY and CDR2 SMNVEV (reference sequence). The CDR3 consists of 15 residues. V lost 5 bases, J lost 2 bases, and 9 bases stayed unmatched. Here the CDR3 reads CASSPTPGTTYEQYF. The CDR3 DNA reads TGTGCCAGCAGTCCAACTCCTGGGACTACCTACGAGCAGTACTTC.

Concerning this clonotype: It is likely a read error, because the conserved phenylalanine at the end of the CDR3 is missing. The chain is built from TRBV6-1 and TRBJ2-3, with 8 bases fitting TRBD1. From germline, CDR1 is MNHNS and CDR2 SASEGT. V was clipped by 6 bases and J by 5 bases; unmatched bases: 1. The CDR3 sequence is 12 residues long. The DNA for the CDR3 is TGTGCCAGCAGAGACAGGGGAGATACGCAGTATTCT. This sequence encodes CASRDRGDTQYS.

The chain employs TRBV9 and TRBJ2-2, with D possibly matching TRBD2 (5 bases). The CDR3 extends over 16 amino acids. The V and J ends lost 4 bases and 5 bases respectively, with 18 bases between them. Per the germline V gene, CDR1 is SGDLS and CDR2 is YYNGEE. The CDR3 sequence: CASSHPAVRRTGELFF. In DNA form, the CDR3 reads TGTGCCAGCAGCCACCCAGCGGTGAGGAGGACCGGGGAGCTGTTTTTT.

This sequence joins TRBV6-2 or TRBV6-3 and TRBJ2-5; D might be TRBD1 (6 bases). Matching the DNA end better, TRBJ2-1 makes the J call doubtful. The V gene's germline CDR1 is MNHEY and CDR2 SVGEGT. The CDR3 covers 14 residues. The CDR3 region is CASSPKGDYNEQFF. CDR3 coding DNA: TGTGCCAGCAGCCCCAAGGGGGACTACAATGAGCAGTTCTTC.

The chain couples TRBV5-1 to TRBJ1-6; the D gene is possibly TRBD1 (5 bases). Germline V lookup: CDR1 SGHRS, CDR2 YFSETQ. The CDR3 is made up of 15 amino acids. V lost 2 bases, J lost 7 bases, and 13 bases lay in between. The CDR3 nucleotides read TGCGCCAGCAGCTTAAACCCGGGACTAAATTCACCCCTCCACTTT. This gives the protein CASSLNPGLNSPLHF.

This chain connects TRBV14 to TRBJ1-1; D may be TRBD1 (6 bases). Trimming cost V 4 bases and J 3 bases, with 24 bases left between them. Germline CDR1 and CDR2: SGHDN and FVKESK. The CDR3 runs to 18 residues. The CDR3 region is CASSLAIGGTPIHTEAFF. The CDR3, as DNA: TGTGCCAGCAGCCTTGCAATAGGGGGGACACCCATTCACACTGAAGCTTTCTTT.

This clonotype was recorded a few times. The rearrangement uses TRBV6-6 and TRBJ2-3; 13 nucleotides align to TRBD2. The CDR3 loop spans 15 amino acids. CDR1 is MNHNY and CDR2 is SVGAGI in the germline V gene (reference sequence). V was pared by 8 bases and J by 6 bases, with 8 bases of the junction left unmatched. CDR3 sequence: CASQPGTSGADTQYF. CDR3 nucleotide sequence: TGTGCCAGCCAGCCCGGGACTAGCGGGGCGGATACGCAGTATTTT.

Notes on this clonotype: The missing conserved phenylalanine or tryptophan at the end of this CDR3 makes a read error likely. The V and J genes are TRBV27 and TRBJ2-5; D unclear. V lost 2 bases and J lost 1, with 11 bases in between. The CDR3 extends over 15 amino acids. Looked up from germline, CDR1 is MNHEY and CDR2 is SMNVEV (reference sequence). For the CDR3, the DNA is TGTGCCAGCAGTTTACGCCCGGGCGTCCAAGAGACCCAGTACTCC. This sequence encodes CASSLRPGVQETQYS.

V usage is TRBV19 and J usage is TRBJ2-7; 9 nucleotides line up with TRBD1. CDR3 size: 16 residues. Germline V gene data show CDR1 as LNHDA and CDR2 as SQIVND (reference sequence). Germline trimming cut 1 base from V and 3 bases from J; bases unmatched to any gene: 7. In DNA form, the CDR3 reads TGTGCCAGTAGTATAGGAACGGGACAGGGCTACTACGAGCAGTACTTC. Translation: CASSIGTGQGYYEQYF.

V usage is TRBV4-3 and J usage is TRBJ2-7, with D tentatively TRBD1 (6 bases). V lost 1 base, J lost 7 bases, and 20 bases lay in between. The CDR3 totals 16 residues. CDR1 LGHNA and CDR2 YSLEER come from the germline V gene. The CDR3 DNA reads TGCGCCAGCAGCCAAGCTTATCCTACACAGGGTGAAGAGCAGTACTTC. It specifies CASSQAYPTQGEEQYF.

The gene calls are TRBV3-1 and TRBJ2-5; TRBD2 agrees at 8 bases. CDR1 LGHDT and CDR2 YNNKEL come from the germline V gene (reference sequence). Trimming removed 0 bases from V and 2 bases from J; junction bases left unmatched: 2. The CDR3 consists of 15 residues. Here the CDR3 DNA reads TGTGCCAGCAGCCAAGACTTAGCGGGACAAGAGACCCAGTACTTC. Translation: CASSQDLAGQETQYF.

The chain is built from TRBV20-1 and TRBJ2-1, with 11 bases aligning to TRBD2. The V gene's germline CDR1 is DFQATT and CDR2 SNEGSKA (reference sequence). This CDR3 comprises 16 residues. The junction had 7 bases not matched to a gene; V was cut back by 2 bases and J by 4 bases. The CDR3 region is CSARSGTSGRYNEQFF. Written as DNA, the CDR3 is TGCAGTGCTAGAAGCGGGACTAGCGGACGGTACAATGAGCAGTTCTTC.

This clonotype was picked up a small number of times. The chain recombines TRBV5-5 with TRBJ2-7, with 8 positions matching TRBD1. CDR1 is SGHKS and CDR2 is YYEKEE in the germline V gene (reference sequence). The CDR3 sequence is 16 residues long. J gave up 3 bases and V 4 bases, and 12 bases lay outside the gene matches. CDR3 sequence (DNA): TGTGCCAGCAGCGGGTTCGACAGGGGCCTTCACTACGAGCAGTACTTC. Translating it yields CASSGFDRGLHYEQYF.

Only a few counts were recorded for this clonotype. V usage is TRBV7-2 and J usage is TRBJ2-3, with unresolved D. V was pared by 1 base and J by 14 bases, with 10 bases between. The CDR3 spans 11 residues. The germline CDR1 and CDR2 sequences are SGHTA and FQGNSA. CDR3 sequence reads: CASSLGISSYF. CDR3 nucleotide sequence: TGTGCCAGCAGCTTAGGTATATCGTCGTATTTT.

This chain connects TRBV6-1 to TRBJ1-2; D is perhaps TRBD1 (5 bases). Germline V gene data show CDR1 as MNHNS and CDR2 as SASEGT. The CDR3 spans 16 residues. With 5 bases removed from V and 4 bases from J, the gap between germline ends came to 20 bases. The CDR3 loop is CASSKEGVNPIYGYTF. For the CDR3, the DNA is TGTGCCAGCAGTAAAGAAGGGGTTAACCCGATCTATGGCTACACCTTC.

This clonotype was seen only a few times. The chain employs TRBV3-1 and TRBJ2-7; TRBD2 agrees at 8 bases. From germline, CDR1 is LGHDT and CDR2 YNNKEL (reference sequence). The ends lost 6 bases at V and 4 bases at J; junction bases unmatched: 20. The CDR3 consists of 18 residues. In DNA form, the CDR3 reads TGTGCCAGCAGTCCTCCAATTTACGAAGCGGGAGTATCGTACGAGCAGTACTTC. Its translation: CASSPPIYEAGVSYEQYF.